This T cell receptor beta chain derives from a study of identical twins (dated by TCRdb to the mid-2010s). Describing the broader study: The study deep-sequenced TCR alpha and beta repertoires from monozygotic twins, unrelated adults of various ages and cord blood to test whether fetal clonotypes persist. To rule out contamination, replicate twin experiments were performed at different times with different library preparation protocols. Overall study results and their limits: The excess sharing between twins in beta out-of-frame sequences was weaker because fewer shared sequences reduced the signal-to-noise ratio. Abundant cord blood beta clonotypes carried fewer insertions; young adult naive repertoires showed a weaker similar trend, while memory repertoires showed none. Out-of-frame TCR alpha sharing in monozygotic twins was systematically underestimated by recombination models, whereas sharing between unrelated individuals was in agreement with the recombination models. Zero-insertion analyses could be partly confounded by invariant T cells such as MAIT and iNKT, although diverse VJ usage argued against such confounding for most clonotypes. Because the same donors could not be followed over many years, the conclusions relied on cross-sectional statistical analysis. Compared with coincidental sharing between unrelated individuals, out-of-frame TCR alpha sequences shared between twins had an excess of sequences with low generation probability.

The CDR3 runs 14 amino acids, cysteine and phenylalanine included. This entry keeps only the CDR3 DNA: 42 bases, framed from base 1. The germline V gene specifies SGHTA as CDR1 and FQGTGA as CDR2. Deletion took 2 bases off V and 3 bases off J, with a span of 9 bases between the germline ends. As concerns this clonotype: What this receptor recognizes is not known. No clone much larger than this one lies a single base away; base qualities are absent.

Library construction relied on 5' RACE. Sequencing was carried out with an Illumina HiSeq 2000. Template switching added a universal primer binding site, and the final cDNA carried a unique molecular identifier that allowed TCR cDNA molecules to be counted accurately. Specific primers in the conserved constant-segment region were used to synthesize first-strand cDNA for the TCR alpha and beta chains. Each cDNA library was double barcoded, with a SMART-Mk sample barcode plus Illumina barcodes, to control for contamination. Two successive PCR steps introduced TruSeq adapter sequences along with Illumina sample barcodes. Sequencing of the TCR alpha and beta cDNA libraries was done on the Illumina HiSeq platform using custom primers. As for how the authors treated the data: MiGEC processed the raw reads to extract unique molecular identifiers, while MiXCR was used to determine the CDR3 positions. For each individual, recombination models were inferred using an EM algorithm with the repgenHMM and IGoR tools. The tcR package in R was used for shared clonotype analysis, with sharing normalized by the product of cloneset sizes. To study raw recombination free of thymic and clonal selection effects, out-of-frame nonproductive sequences were analyzed. In-frame beta chains were kept once TCRdb had trimmed the public reads at Q25 with fastp and called clones with MiXCR. Entries that share a CDR3 protein sequence are merged under the most common genes and DNA. The V and J calls, along with clone size, are taken from TCRdb and not from the paper's own processing. This sample gives 500,000 or so distinct CDR3 sequences in total; less than 25% of them show up just once. The ten largest clonotypes hold around 0.91% of the sample.

Only healthy Caucasian donors were included. Three pairs of female monozygotic twins, all aged roughly 18 to 30 years, were included in the twin cohort. Positive isolation kits from Invitrogen were used to isolate CD4+ and CD8+ T cell populations. The data also belong to a second study, concerning T cells expressing NK-cell markers. As that second study puts it: In sorted CD3+CD56+NKG2C+, CD3+CD56+NKG2C- and CD3+CD56-NKG2C+ T-cell subsets from eight donors, TCR beta-chain repertoires were profiled. Seven of the eight sequenced donors were HCMV-seropositive and one was HCMV-seronegative. In several experiments an anti-gammadeltaTCR antibody was added to restrict sorting to alphabetaTCR-expressing T cells. In more than 5 donors, the dominant CD3+CD56+NKG2C+ clonotypes ranked among the top 10 CD8+ clonotypes, making up roughly 1.0-7.0% of CD8+ T cells. Those dominant clonotypes were again the most abundant among CD3+CD56-NKG2C+ cells in a handful of donors, at roughly 25-60.1%. Whether the expanded NKG2C-expressing T cell clones were specific for HCMV antigens was left unclear. The eight sequenced donors were randomly selected healthy volunteers, three men and five women. A commercial ELISA kit detecting HCMV-specific IgG in serum was used to determine HCMV serostatus. MIGEC handled demultiplexing of the reads and grouping by UMI, while MiTCR was used to assemble and quantify clonotypes. Only TCR cDNA sequences supported by at least two reads were kept to exclude erroneous sequences. The tcR package was used for downstream repertoire analysis, and clonotypes were matched between fractions using CDR3 nucleotide sequence together with V segment. VDJmatch was used to annotate antigen specificity against VDJdb, with one amino acid substitution allowed in CDR3.

The specimen sequenced was CD4+ T cells sorted from blood. The clonotype originates from a woman younger than 30 in good health. The sequence joins TRBV7-3 to TRBJ2-3; no D segment can be confidently identified. Here is the DNA: TGTGCCAGCAGCTTATTGGGTGAGACAGATACGCAGTATTTT. Its translation is CASSLLGETDTQYF.